Below, one T cell receptor beta chain is given with its context. These data are taken from a study of blood T cell repertoires in COVID-19. About the research overall: Sample material is recorded as cDNA or gDNA derived from T cells, B-cell-depleted T cells, or PBMCs.

The authors' processing: Reference gene primer amplification gave estimated nucleated cell counts. The table came from immunoSEQ multiplex PCR; TCRdb's copy has only in-frame clones and leaves some out. The V and J calls and clone size come from that table; D and trimming were worked out from the DNA. The profile shows approximately 170,000 clones, roughly 86% of them singletons. The TCR sequence derives from a woman older than 75 with COVID-19, enrolled during active disease. The sequenced sample was peripheral blood.

The CDR3 loop is CASSQQGFTGEKLFF. The DNA for the CDR3 is TGCGCCAGCAGCCAACAGGGGTTTACAGGAGAAAAACTGTTTTTT. The chain has TRBV5-1 and TRBJ1-4; 7 positions agree with TRBD1. Looked up from germline, CDR1 is SGHRS and CDR2 is YFSETQ. Unmatched junction bases numbered 11, after V lost 4 bases and J lost 8 bases. The CDR3 loop spans 15 amino acids.